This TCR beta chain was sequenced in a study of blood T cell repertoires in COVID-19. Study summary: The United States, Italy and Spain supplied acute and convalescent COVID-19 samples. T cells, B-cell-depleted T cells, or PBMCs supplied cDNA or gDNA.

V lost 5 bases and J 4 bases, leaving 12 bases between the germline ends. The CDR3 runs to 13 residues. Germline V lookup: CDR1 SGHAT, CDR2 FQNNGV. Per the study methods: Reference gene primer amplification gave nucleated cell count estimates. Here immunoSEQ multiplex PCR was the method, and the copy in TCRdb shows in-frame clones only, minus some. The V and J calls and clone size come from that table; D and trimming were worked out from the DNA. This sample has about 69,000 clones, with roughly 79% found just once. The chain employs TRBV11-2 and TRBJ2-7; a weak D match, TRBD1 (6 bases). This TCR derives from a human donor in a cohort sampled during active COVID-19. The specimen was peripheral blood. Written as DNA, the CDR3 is TGTGCCAGCAGCCGCGACAGGCTTTACGAGCAGTACTTC. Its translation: CASSRDRLYEQYF.